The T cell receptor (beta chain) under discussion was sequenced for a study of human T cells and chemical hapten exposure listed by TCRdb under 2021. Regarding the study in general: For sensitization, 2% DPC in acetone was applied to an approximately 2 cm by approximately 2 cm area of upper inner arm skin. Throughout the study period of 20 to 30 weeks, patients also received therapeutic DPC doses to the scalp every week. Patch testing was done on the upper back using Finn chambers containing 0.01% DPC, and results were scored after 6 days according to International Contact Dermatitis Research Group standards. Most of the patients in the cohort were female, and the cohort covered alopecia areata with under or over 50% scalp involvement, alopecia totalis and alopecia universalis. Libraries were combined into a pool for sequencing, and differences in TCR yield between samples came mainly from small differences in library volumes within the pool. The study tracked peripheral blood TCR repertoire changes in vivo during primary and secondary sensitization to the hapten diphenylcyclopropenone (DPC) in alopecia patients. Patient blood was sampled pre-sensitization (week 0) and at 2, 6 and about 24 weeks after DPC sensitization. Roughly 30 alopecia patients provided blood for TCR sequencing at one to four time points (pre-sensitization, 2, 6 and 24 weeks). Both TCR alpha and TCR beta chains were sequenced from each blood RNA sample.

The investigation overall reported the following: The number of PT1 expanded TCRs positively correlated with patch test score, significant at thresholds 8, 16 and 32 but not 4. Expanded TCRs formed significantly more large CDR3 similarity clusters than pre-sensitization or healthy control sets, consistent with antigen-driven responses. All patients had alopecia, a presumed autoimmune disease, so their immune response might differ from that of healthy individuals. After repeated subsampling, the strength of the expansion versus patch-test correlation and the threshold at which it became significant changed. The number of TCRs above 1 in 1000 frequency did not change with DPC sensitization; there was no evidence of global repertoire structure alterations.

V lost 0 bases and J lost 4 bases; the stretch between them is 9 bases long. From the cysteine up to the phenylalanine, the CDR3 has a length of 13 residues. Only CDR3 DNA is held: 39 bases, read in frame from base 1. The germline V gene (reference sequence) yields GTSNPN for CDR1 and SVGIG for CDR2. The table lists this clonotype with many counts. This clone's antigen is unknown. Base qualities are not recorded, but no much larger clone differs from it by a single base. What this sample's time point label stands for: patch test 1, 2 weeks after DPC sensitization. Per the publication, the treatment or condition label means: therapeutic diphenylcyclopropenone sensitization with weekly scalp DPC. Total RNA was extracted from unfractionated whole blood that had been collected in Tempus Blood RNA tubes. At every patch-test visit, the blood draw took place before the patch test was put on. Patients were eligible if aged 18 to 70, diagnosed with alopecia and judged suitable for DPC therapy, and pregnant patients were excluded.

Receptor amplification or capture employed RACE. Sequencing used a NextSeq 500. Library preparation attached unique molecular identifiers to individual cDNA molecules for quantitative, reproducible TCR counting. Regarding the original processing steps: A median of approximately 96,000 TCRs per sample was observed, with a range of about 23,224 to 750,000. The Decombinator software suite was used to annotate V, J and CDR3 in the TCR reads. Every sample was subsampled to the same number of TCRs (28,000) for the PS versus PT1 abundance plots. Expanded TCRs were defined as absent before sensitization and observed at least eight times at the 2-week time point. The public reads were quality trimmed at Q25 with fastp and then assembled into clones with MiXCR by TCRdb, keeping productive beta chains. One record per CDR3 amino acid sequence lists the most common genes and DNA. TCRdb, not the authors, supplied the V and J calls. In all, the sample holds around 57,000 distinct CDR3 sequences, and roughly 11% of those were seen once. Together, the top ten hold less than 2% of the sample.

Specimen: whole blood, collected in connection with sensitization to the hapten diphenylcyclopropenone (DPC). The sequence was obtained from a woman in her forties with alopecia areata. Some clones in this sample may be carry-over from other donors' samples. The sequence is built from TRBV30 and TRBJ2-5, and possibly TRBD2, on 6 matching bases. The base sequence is TGTGCCTGGAGTGTAGCGGGCCTAGAGACCCAGTACTTC. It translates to CAWSVAGLETQYF.